This T cell receptor beta chain was recorded in a study of identical twins. From the 5' RACE reads, TCRdb called clonotypes with MiXCR, one entry per CDR3 protein. This repertoire shows 200,000 to 250,000 distinct CDR3 sequences, around 6.5% found once; its top ten account for just over 14%. CDR1 is LGHNA and CDR2 is YSLEER in the germline V gene. V was shortened by 4 bases and J by 8 bases, with 15 bases between the two germline ends. This CDR3 is 14 amino acids long. This clonotype appeared a few times. The same sample was also studied in work on T cells expressing NK-cell markers. That report notes: No clear determination of HCMV specificity was made for expanded NKG2C+ T cell clones.

The source is a woman under 30 in good health. Sequencing was carried out using CD8+ T cells sorted from blood. This rearrangement joins TRBV4-3 to TRBJ2-1; D might be TRBD1 or TRBD2, each matching 5 bases. In DNA form, the CDR3 reads TGCGCCAGCAGCCGGGGGACCGGTTTGGATGAGCAGTTCTTC. Translating gives CASSRGTGLDEQFF.